What follows describes a single T cell receptor (beta chain). Its antigen remains unidentified. TCRdb called the multiplex PCR reads again in MiXCR, with one record for every CDR3 protein. The sample yields roughly 11,000 distinct CDR3 sequences, 36% seen once. This specimen comes from a study of breast tumors, draining lymph nodes, adjacent tissues. Regarding the study as a whole: Luminal-like breast cancer showed significantly greater tumor-nontumor repertoire similarity than basal-like breast cancer did. Tumor repertoires ranked between lymph nodes and nontumor tissue in diversity, with V and J gene preferences.

Germline values: CDR1 MNHEY, CDR2 SMNVEV (reference sequence). The CDR3 length is 16 residues. V was shortened by 2 bases and J by 9 bases, with 17 bases between the two germline ends. Sequenced sample: breast tumor tissue. The J gene is TRBJ1-6, the V gene TRBV27, with D unresolved. The source is a female donor with breast cancer. Some clones in this sample may be carry-over from other donors' samples. As DNA, the CDR3 is TGTGCCAGCAGTTTAAATGACGGGAGAAGGATTTCACCCCTCCACTTT. Protein sequence: CASSLNDGRRISPLHF.